This passage covers 19 T cell receptor beta chains from one sample sequenced in a study of siplizumab effects on memory and regulatory T cells. The method was immunoSEQ multiplex PCR; TCRdb's version includes in-frame clones alone and lacks a portion of them. The sample lists around 86,000 clones, 90% to 95% occurring once. Material for sequencing was non-Treg CD4+ T cells sorted from blood. The origin of the receptors is a human donor in good health.

The V gene is TRBV19, the J gene TRBJ1-3; a possible D gene is TRBD1 (5 bases). This CDR3 is 15 amino acids long. Germline-derived CDR1 and CDR2 are LNHDA and SQIVND (reference sequence). The ends were cut back, 1 base at V and 2 bases at J, with 9 bases in the middle. CDR3 residues: CASSIGDRAGNTIYF. The CDR3 coding sequence is TGTGCCAGTAGTATAGGGGACCGCGCTGGAAACACCATATATTTT.

The V gene is TRBV7-3, the J gene TRBJ1-2; D not certain. The CDR3 is 13 residues long. Between the trimmed V and J ends, which lost 2 bases and 2 bases, there was a span of 6 bases. Looked up from germline, CDR1 is SGHTA and CDR2 is FQGTGA. The DNA for the CDR3 is TGTGCCAGCAGCTTAGCAGACAACTATGGCTACACCTTC. The encoded protein is CASSLADNYGYTF. The whole variable domain, filled in from reference TRBV7-3 and TRBJ1-2, reads GAGVSQTPSNKVTEKGKYVELRCDPISGHTALYWYRQSLGQGPEFLIYFQGTGAADDSGLPNDRFFAVRPEGSVSTLKIQRTERGDSAVYLCASSLADNYGYTFGSGTRLTVV.

V usage is TRBV5-6 and J usage is TRBJ2-4; weak D call: TRBD1 (6 bases). CDR3 length: 14 residues. V was cut by 1 base and J by 1 base, with 6 bases left in between. CDR1 SGHDT and CDR2 YYEEEE come from the germline V gene. The CDR3 is CASSLQGAKNIQYF. CDR3 coding DNA: TGTGCCAGCAGCTTGCAGGGGGCCAAAAACATTCAGTACTTC.

V usage is TRBV11-3 and J usage is TRBJ1-4; TRBD1 agrees at 7 bases. Germline CDR1 SGHNT, CDR2 YENEEA. After removal of 2 bases from V and 7 bases from J, the junction contained 7 bases not matched to a gene. CDR3 size: 15 residues. Here the CDR3 DNA reads TGTGCCAGCAGCTTAATTAGCACAGGGGCTGAAAAACTGTTTTTT. Protein product: CASSLISTGAEKLFF. Combining the CDR3 with reference TRBV11-3 and TRBJ1-4 gives the whole variable domain EAGVVQSPRYKIIEKKQPVAFWCNPISGHNTLYWYLQNLGQGPELLIRYENEEAVDDSQLPKDRFSAERLKGVDSTLKIQPAELGDSAVYLCASSLISTGAEKLFFGSGTQLSVL.

The chain is built from TRBV27 and TRBJ2-6; TRBD1 or TRBD2 may be the D gene (5 bases each). Germline-derived CDR1 and CDR2 are MNHEY and SMNVEV (reference sequence). This CDR3 is 18 amino acids long. Trimming took off 6 bases at V and 0 bases at J, with 18 bases between the two ends. CDR3 in DNA: TGTGCCAGCAGGCTAGGGGCGGGCCTGATCTCTGGGGCCAACGTCCTGACTTTC. It is translated as CASRLGAGLISGANVLTF.

The chain couples TRBV15 to TRBJ2-7; D is perhaps TRBD2 (6 bases). Germline assignment: CDR1 LNHNV and CDR2 YYDKDF (reference sequence). The CDR3 has 15 residues. Trimming took 3 bases from V and 1 from J, leaving 13 bases between them. The CDR3 sequence: CATSSALGGSYEQYF. CDR3 sequence (DNA): TGTGCCACCAGCAGTGCCCTTGGGGGGTCCTACGAGCAGTACTTC. Using reference TRBV15 and TRBJ2-7 for the parts outside the CDR3, the full variable domain is DAMVIQNPRYQVTQFGKPVTLSCSQTLNHNVMYWYQQKSSQAPKLLFHYYDKDFNNEADTPDNFQSRRPNTSFCFLDIRSPGLGDTAMYLCATSSALGGSYEQYFGPGTRLTVT.

This chain connects TRBV7-8 to TRBJ2-7, with 12 bases identical to TRBD2. Germline V gene lookup returns CDR1 SGHVS and CDR2 FQNEAQ. J was trimmed by 7 bases and V by 4 bases; bases with no gene match: 5. This CDR3 spans 14 amino acids. The CDR3 sequence: CASSSSGGASEQYF. CDR3 in DNA: TGTGCCAGCAGCTCTAGCGGGGGGGCGAGTGAGCAGTACTTC.

V is TRBV14 and J is TRBJ1-2; D uncertain. The CDR3 extends over 13 amino acids. Trimming removed 4 bases from V and 4 bases from J, with 10 bases in between. The germline gives CDR1 SGHDN, CDR2 FVKESK. The CDR3 DNA follows: TGTGCCAGCAGCCCCGGACTGTCCTATGGCTACACCTTC. Translation gives CASSPGLSYGYTF.

J is TRBJ1-1 and V is TRBV27; 9 bases are shared with TRBD1. V lost 5 bases, J lost 3 bases, and 13 bases stayed unmatched. This CDR3 comprises 17 residues. Looked up from germline, CDR1 is MNHEY and CDR2 is SMNVEV (reference sequence). CDR3 nucleotides: TGTGCCAGCAGTACGTACAGGGGGCGAAGGGGGGACACTGAAGCTTTCTTT. This sequence encodes CASSTYRGRRGDTEAFF.

V gene TRBV6-1 combines with J gene TRBJ1-1; D not resolved. V lost 2 bases to trimming and J lost 0 bases, with 13 bases between them. Germline loops: CDR1 MNHNS, CDR2 SASEGT. CDR3 length equals 16 residues. CDR3 amino acids: CASSENSGVMNTEAFF. DNA for the CDR3: TGTGCCAGCAGTGAAAATTCTGGAGTCATGAACACTGAAGCTTTCTTT.

The rearrangement joins TRBV4-1 to TRBJ1-6, with a tentative D call TRBD1 (6 bases). This CDR3 region has 15 residues. V lost 4 bases, J lost 5 bases, and 12 bases lay in between. Germline loops: CDR1 MGHRA, CDR2 YSYEKL. CDR3 protein: CASSLEGVNNSPLHF. The CDR3 DNA reads TGCGCCAGCAGCCTCGAGGGGGTTAATAATTCACCCCTCCACTTT.

This chain connects TRBV11-2 to TRBJ2-7, with 10 nucleotides matching TRBD2. V lost 1 base and J lost 3; bases outside the gene matches: 6. The germline CDR1 and CDR2 sequences are SGHAT and FQNNGV. The CDR3 sequence is 16 residues long. The CDR3 coding sequence is TGTGCCAGCAGCTTAGTGGTCGTAGCGGGGGGCTACGAGCAGTACTTC. This sequence encodes CASSLVVVAGGYEQYF. The full variable domain, completed using reference TRBV11-2 and TRBJ2-7, is EAGVAQSPRYKIIEKRQSVAFWCNPISGHATLYWYQQILGQGPKLLIQFQNNGVVDDSQLPKDRFSAERLKGVDSTLKIQPAKLEDSAVYLCASSLVVVAGGYEQYFGPGTRLTVT.

A word on this clone: The junction shows a germline mismatch at one end, possibly a read error. The chain has TRBV7-7 and TRBJ1-1, with D possibly TRBD1 on 5 matching bases. CDR3 length: 18 residues. Germline V CDR1 and CDR2: SSHAT, FNYEAQ (reference sequence). The CDR3 reads CASTNHGHPKGLNTEAFF. For the CDR3, the DNA is TGTGCTAGCACCAACCACGGGCATCCCAAGGGGTTGAACACTGAAGCTTTCTTT.

V usage is TRBV11-2 and J usage is TRBJ2-5; 7 nucleotides line up with TRBD1. Looked up from germline, CDR1 is SGHAT and CDR2 is FQNNGV. Trimming at V came to 3 bases and at J to 2 bases, leaving 12 bases not matched to a gene. CDR3 length: 17 amino acids. This CDR3 reads CASSLGPETGLQETQYF. As DNA, the CDR3 is TGTGCCAGCAGCTTGGGACCAGAGACAGGGCTTCAAGAGACCCAGTACTTC.

This clone was detected only a few times. The rearrangement links TRBV19 to TRBJ1-5, with 8 bases that match TRBD1. This CDR3 has 13 residues. Unmatched junction bases numbered 3, after V lost 4 bases and J lost 7 bases. Germline V lookup: CDR1 LNHDA, CDR2 SQIVND (reference sequence). CDR3 residues: CASSKAGGQPQHF. The CDR3 DNA reads TGTGCCAGTAGTAAGGCAGGGGGCCAGCCCCAGCATTTT. The full variable domain, its missing parts supplied by reference TRBV19 and TRBJ1-5, is DGGITQSPKYLFRKEGQNVTLSCEQNLNHDAMYWYRQDPGQGLRLIYYSQIVNDFQKGDIAEGYSVSREKKESFPLTVTSAQKNPTAFYLCASSKAGGQPQHFGDGTRLSIL.

This rearrangement joins TRBV6-6 to TRBJ2-1; D is unclear. The germline V and J ends were trimmed by 0 bases and 4 bases, with 7 bases remaining between them. The CDR3 consists of 14 residues. CDR1 MNHNY and CDR2 SVGAGI come from the germline V gene (reference sequence). The CDR3 loop reads CASSYSPSYNEQFF. CDR3 in DNA: TGTGCCAGCAGTTACTCGCCTAGTTACAATGAGCAGTTCTTC.

This rearrangement joins TRBV11-2 to TRBJ1-6, with D possibly matching TRBD1 (6 bases). CDR1 is SGHAT and CDR2 is FQNNGV in the germline V gene. The CDR3 totals 15 residues. V was shortened by 7 bases and J by 5 bases, with 15 bases between the two germline ends. The chain's CDR3 is CASTTTGGHNSPLHF. CDR3 in DNA: TGTGCCAGCACCACTACGGGGGGGCATAATTCACCCCTCCACTTT.

The chain carries TRBV5-4 and TRBJ1-4; 8 positions match TRBD1. Germline V gene data show CDR1 as SGHNT and CDR2 as YYREEE (reference sequence). The CDR3 length is 14 residues. J lost 7 bases, V lost 6 bases, and 8 bases had no gene match. In nucleotides, the CDR3 is TGTGCCAGCACCAAACAGGGGGAGAGTGAAAAACTGTTTTTT. Amino acids: CASTKQGESEKLFF.

The genes are TRBV5-1 and TRBJ1-5, with 7 bases that match TRBD1. The CDR3 loop spans 15 amino acids. V dropped 1 base and J dropped 5; count of bases not matched to a gene: 6. Germline assignment: CDR1 SGHRS and CDR2 YFSETQ. The CDR3, as DNA: TGCGCCAGCAGCTTGCTGGGACAGAGGGATCAGCCCCAGCATTTT. Translated: CASSLLGQRDQPQHF.